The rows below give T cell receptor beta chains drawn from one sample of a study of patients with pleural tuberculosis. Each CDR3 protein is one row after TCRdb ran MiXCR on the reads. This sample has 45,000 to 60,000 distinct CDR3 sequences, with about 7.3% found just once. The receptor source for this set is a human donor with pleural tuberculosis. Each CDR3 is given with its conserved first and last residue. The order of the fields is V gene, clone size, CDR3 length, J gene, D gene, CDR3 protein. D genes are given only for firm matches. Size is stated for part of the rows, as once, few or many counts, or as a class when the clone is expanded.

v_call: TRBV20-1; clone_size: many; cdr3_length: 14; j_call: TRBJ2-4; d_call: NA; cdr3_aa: CIPIIGGSKNIQYF
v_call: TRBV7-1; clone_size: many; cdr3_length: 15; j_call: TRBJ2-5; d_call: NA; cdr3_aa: CASSAPGRPQETQYF
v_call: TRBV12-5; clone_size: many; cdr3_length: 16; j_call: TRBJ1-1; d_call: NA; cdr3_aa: CASGLIPGTLNTEAFF
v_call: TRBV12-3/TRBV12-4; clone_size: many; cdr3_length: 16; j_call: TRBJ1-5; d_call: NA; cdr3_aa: CASSPGEGWRNQPQHF
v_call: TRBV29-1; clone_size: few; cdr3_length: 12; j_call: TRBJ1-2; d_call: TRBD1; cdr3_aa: CSLRTGSYGYTF
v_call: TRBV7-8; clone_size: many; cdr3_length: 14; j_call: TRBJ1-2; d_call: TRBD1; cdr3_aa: CASSVGTADYGYTF
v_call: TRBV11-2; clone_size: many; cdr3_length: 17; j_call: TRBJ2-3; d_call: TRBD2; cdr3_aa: CASSLDGAGSTRDTQYF
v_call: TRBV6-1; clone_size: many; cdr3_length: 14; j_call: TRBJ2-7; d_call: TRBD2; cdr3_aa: CASRLSGSHYEQYF
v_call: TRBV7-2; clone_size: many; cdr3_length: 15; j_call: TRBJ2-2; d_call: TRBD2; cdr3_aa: CASSVSGTNTGELFF
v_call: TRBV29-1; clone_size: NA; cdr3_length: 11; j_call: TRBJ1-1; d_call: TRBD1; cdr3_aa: CSVPTGREAFF
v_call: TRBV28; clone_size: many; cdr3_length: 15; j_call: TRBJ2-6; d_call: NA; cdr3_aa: CASSLSGLGANVLTF
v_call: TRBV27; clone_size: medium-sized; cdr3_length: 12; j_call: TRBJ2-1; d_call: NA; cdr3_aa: CASQNADGEQFF
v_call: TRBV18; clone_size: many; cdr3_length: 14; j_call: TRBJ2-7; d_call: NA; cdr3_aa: CASSPGSGPYEQYF
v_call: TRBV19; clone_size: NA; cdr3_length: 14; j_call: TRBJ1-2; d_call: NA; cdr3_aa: CASSISGSNYGYTF
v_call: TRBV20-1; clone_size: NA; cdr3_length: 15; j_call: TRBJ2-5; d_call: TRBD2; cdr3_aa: CSAGTQTSGDETQYF
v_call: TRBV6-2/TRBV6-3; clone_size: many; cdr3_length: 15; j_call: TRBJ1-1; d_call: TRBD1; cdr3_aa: CASSYSWTGDTEAFF
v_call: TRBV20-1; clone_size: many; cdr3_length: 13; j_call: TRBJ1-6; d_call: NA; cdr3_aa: CSALGGGNSPLHF
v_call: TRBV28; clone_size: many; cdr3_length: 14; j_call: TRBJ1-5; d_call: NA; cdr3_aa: CASSLGNSNQPQHF
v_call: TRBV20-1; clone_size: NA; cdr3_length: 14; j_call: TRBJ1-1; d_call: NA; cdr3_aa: CSARGLGRYTGAFF
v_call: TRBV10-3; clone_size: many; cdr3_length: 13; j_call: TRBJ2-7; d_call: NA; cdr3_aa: CAISESGQPEQYF
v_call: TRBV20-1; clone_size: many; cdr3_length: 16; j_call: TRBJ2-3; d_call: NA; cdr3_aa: CSAPHPLASTTDTQYF
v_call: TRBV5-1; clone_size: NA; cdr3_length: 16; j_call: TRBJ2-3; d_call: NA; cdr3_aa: CASSLAEAAYTDTQYF
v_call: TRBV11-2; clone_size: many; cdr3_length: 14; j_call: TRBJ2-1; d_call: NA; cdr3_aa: CASSLVDSPEEQFF
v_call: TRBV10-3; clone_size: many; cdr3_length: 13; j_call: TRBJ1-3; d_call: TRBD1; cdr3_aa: CGGQEVVGNTIYF
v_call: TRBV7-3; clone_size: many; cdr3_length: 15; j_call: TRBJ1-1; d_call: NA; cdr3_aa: CASSLMGRGNTEAFF